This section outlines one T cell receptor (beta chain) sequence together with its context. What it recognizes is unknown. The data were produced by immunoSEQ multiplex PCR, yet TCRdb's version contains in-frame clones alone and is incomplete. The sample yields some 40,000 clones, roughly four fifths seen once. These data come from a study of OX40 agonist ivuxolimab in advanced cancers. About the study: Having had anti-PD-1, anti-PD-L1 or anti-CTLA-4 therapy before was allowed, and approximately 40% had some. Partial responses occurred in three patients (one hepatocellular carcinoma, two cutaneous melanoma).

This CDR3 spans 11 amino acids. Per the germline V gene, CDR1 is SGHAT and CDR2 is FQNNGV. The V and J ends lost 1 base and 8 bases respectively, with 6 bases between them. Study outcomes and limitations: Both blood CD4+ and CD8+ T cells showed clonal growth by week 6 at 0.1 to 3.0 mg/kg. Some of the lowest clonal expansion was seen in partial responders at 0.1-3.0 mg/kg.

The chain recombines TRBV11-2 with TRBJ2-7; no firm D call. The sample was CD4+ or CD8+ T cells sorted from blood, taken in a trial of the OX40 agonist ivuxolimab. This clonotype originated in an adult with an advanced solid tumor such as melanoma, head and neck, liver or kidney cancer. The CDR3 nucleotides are TGTGCCAGCAGCTTAGCTAAGAAGCAGTACTTC. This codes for CASSLAKKQYF.